The 10 T cell receptor beta chains below all came from one sample that was sequenced in a study of early T cells in non-severe SARS-CoV-2 infection. TCRdb reanalysed the 5' RACE reads using MiXCR and keeps one entry per CDR3 protein. The table has around 44,000 distinct CDR3 sequences, about 6.5% seen once. Sequenced material: whole blood, taken at baseline. The receptors come from an adult who was a healthcare worker with PCR-confirmed SARS-CoV-2 infection or an uninfected control (not recorded which).

This clonotype was detected only a few times. This chain links TRBV20-1 with TRBJ1-2, with unresolved D. Per the germline V gene, CDR1 is DFQATT and CDR2 is SNEGSKA (reference sequence). Deletions cut 8 bases from V and 4 bases from J, with 14 bases between. The CDR3 spans 12 residues. This CDR3 reads CSKSGEAYGYTF. For the CDR3, the DNA is TGCAGTAAATCAGGTGAAGCCTATGGCTACACCTTC.

This clonotype was seen only a few times. The chain combines TRBV20-1 with TRBJ2-3; 7 bases agree with TRBD2. The J segment lost 6 bases and the V segment lost 0 bases, leaving 3 bases of the junction unmatched. The CDR3 is 13 residues long. Germline lookup yields CDR1 DFQATT and CDR2 SNEGSKA (reference sequence). The CDR3 region has the DNA TGCAGTGCTAGAGATGGGAGGGGTGATACGCAGTATTTT. Its protein product is CSARDGRGDTQYF.

At least ten counts were recorded for this clonotype. V usage is TRBV6-1 and J usage is TRBJ1-2; D is uncertain. There are 15 residues in the CDR3. Germline values: CDR1 MNHNS, CDR2 SASEGT. With 6 bases removed from V and 6 bases from J, the gap between germline ends came to 20 bases. CDR3: CASSGLTARNDGYTF. The CDR3 DNA sequence: TGTGCCAGCAGCGGACTCACAGCCCGGAATGATGGCTACACCTTC.

This clonotype was observed at least ten times. The chain is built from TRBV2 and TRBJ2-7; D perhaps matches TRBD2 (6 bases). The germline CDR1 and CDR2 sequences are SNHLY and FYNNEI. The CDR3 length is 15 residues. Trimming left V 6 bases short and J 2 bases short, with 17 bases between. CDR3 protein: CASSYPGTQTYEQYF. In DNA form, the CDR3 reads TGTGCCAGCAGCTATCCCGGGACTCAAACCTACGAGCAGTACTTC.

This clonotype appeared a few times. The rearrangement uses TRBV6-1 and TRBJ1-3, with D unresolved. The V gene lost 7 bases and the J gene lost 1 base, with 11 bases spanning the gap. In germline, CDR1 is MNHNS, CDR2 SASEGT. This CDR3 is 14 amino acids long. CDR3 nucleotides: TGTGCCAGCACCCAAGAAGATTCTGGAAACACCATATATTTT. Amino acids: CASTQEDSGNTIYF.

This clonotype was found many times. The genes are TRBV6-2 or TRBV6-3 and TRBJ1-4; D possibly corresponds to TRBD1 (5 bases). V dropped 5 bases and J dropped 5 bases, with 15 bases sitting between them. This CDR3 spans 15 amino acids. The germline gives CDR1 MNHEY, CDR2 SVGEGT. CDR3 nucleotide sequence: TGTGCCAGCAGTCACCGGGACGCCTGGAATGAAAAACTGTTTTTT. Its translation is CASSHRDAWNEKLFF.

This sequence joins TRBV14 and TRBJ2-2; 10 bases agree with TRBD1. The CDR3 extends over 19 amino acids. V shed 4 bases, J shed 0 bases, and the junction held 11 bases outside the gene matches. Germline lookup yields CDR1 SGHDN and CDR2 FVKESK. In DNA form, the CDR3 reads TGTGCCAGCAGCCGAGACAGGGGGCGTCAGATCCCGAACACCGGGGAGCTGTTTTTT. Translated: CASSRDRGRQIPNTGELFF.

This chain joins TRBV2 and TRBJ1-2; 8 nucleotides match TRBD1. This CDR3 is built from 14 residues. The V gene's germline CDR1 is SNHLY and CDR2 FYNNEI. V trimming: 7 bases; J trimming: 4 bases; junction bases outside the gene matches: 8. The CDR3 DNA sequence: TGTGCCAGCACTGGACAGGGAAGAACCTATGGCTACACCTTC. Its translation: CASTGQGRTYGYTF.

At least ten counts were recorded for this clonotype. The chain is built from TRBV6-2 or TRBV6-3 and TRBJ1-1; possible D gene TRBD1, 5 bases. This CDR3 has 11 amino acids. Trimming took off 6 bases at V and 11 bases at J, with 13 bases between the two ends. Germline CDR1 and CDR2: MNHEY and SVGEGT. The CDR3 spells CASRQRGRAFF. The CDR3, as DNA: TGTGCCAGCAGACAACGGGGGAGGGCTTTCTTT.

This clonotype has at least ten counts. The chain has TRBV7-9 and TRBJ2-1; 11 nucleotides match TRBD2. Looked up from germline, CDR1 is SEHNR and CDR2 is FQNEAQ (reference sequence). The junction had 9 bases not matched to a gene; V was cut back by 4 bases and J by 7 bases. The CDR3 length is 16 residues. Here the CDR3 DNA reads TGTGCCAGCAGCTCCCCTAGCGGGGGGCCGGAGAATGAGCAGTTCTTC. Translated, it gives CASSSPSGGPENEQFF.